This T cell receptor beta chain is from a study of T-cell memory formation after mild COVID-19. Study-wide results and limits: Some clones that responded turned up in pre-infection memory, which suggests that cross-reactive memory joined in. CD8+ contracting clones occupied EMRA, while CD4+ ones occupied mainly CM and EM.

From 5'RACE with constant-segment primers came TCR alpha and TCR beta cDNA libraries that carried sample barcodes and UMIs. Each CDR3 protein gets one entry after TCRdb re-called the 5' RACE reads with MiXCR. The data show 300,000 or so distinct CDR3 sequences, roughly 15% seen once. This clonotype is classed as large (0.1 to 1%). Its antigen is unknown. Germline V gives CDR1 SGHVS, CDR2 FQNEAQ. V was clipped by 5 bases and J by 0 bases, with 7 bases between them. The CDR3 has 14 amino acids. This clonotype was obtained from a young man who had mild COVID-19 (a few samples of this study predate the infection). Cell type and time point are not known. The specimen sequenced was PBMCs or a T cell subset sorted from them (not recorded which). The chain carries TRBV7-8 and TRBJ2-2; D unresolved. CDR3 DNA: TGTGCCAGCAGCGCAGTCGCGAACACCGGGGAGCTGTTTTTT. Protein sequence: CASSAVANTGELFF.